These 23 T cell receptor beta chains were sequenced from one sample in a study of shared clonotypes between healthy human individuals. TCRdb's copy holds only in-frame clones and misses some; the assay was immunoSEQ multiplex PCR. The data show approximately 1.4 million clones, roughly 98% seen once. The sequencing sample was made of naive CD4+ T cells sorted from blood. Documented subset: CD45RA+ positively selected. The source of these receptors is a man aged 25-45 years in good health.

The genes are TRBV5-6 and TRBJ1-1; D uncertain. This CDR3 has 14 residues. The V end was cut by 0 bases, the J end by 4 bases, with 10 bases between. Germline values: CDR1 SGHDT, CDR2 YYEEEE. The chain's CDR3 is CASSLAPGGTEAFF. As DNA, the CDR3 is TGTGCCAGCAGCTTGGCCCCAGGAGGCACTGAAGCTTTCTTT. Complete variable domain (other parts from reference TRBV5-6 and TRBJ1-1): DAGVTQSPTHLIKTRGQQVTLRCSPKSGHDTVSWYQQALGQGPQFIFQYYEEEERQRGNFPDRFSGHQFPNYSSELNVNALLLGDSALYLCASSLAPGGTEAFFGQGTRLTVV.

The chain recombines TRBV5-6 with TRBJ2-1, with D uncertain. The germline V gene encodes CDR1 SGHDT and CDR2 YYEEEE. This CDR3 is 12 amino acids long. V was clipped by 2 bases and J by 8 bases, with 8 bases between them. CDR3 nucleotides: TGTGCCAGCAGCTTAAATTTCGATGAGCAGTTCTTC. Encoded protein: CASSLNFDEQFF.

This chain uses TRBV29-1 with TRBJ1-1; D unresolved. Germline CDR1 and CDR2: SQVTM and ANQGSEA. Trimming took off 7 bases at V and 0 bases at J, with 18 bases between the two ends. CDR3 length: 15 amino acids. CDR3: CSARASIVLNTEAFF. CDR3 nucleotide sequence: TGCAGCGCCCGGGCATCAATAGTACTGAACACTGAAGCTTTCTTT.

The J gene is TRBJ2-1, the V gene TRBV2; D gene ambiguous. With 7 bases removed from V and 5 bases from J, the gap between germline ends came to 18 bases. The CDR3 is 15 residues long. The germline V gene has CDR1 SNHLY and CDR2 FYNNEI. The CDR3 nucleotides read TGTGCCAGCATGGTCGTGGTAGTTTTGAACAATGAGCAGTTCTTC. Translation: CASMVVVVLNNEQFF. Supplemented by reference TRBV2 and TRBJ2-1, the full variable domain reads EPEVTQTPSHQVTQMGQEVILRCVPISNHLYFYWYRQILGQKVEFLVSFYNNEISEKSEIFDDQFSVERPDGSNFTLKIRSTKLEDSAMYFCASMVVVVLNNEQFFGPGTRLTVL.

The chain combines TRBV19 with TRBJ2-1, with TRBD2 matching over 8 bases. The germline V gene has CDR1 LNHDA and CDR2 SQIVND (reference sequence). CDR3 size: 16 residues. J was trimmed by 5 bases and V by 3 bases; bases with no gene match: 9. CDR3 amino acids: CASSIRGREENNEQFF. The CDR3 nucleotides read TGTGCCAGTAGTATCCGGGGGCGGGAGGAAAACAATGAGCAGTTCTTC. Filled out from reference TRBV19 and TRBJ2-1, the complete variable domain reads DGGITQSPKYLFRKEGQNVTLSCEQNLNHDAMYWYRQDPGQGLRLIYYSQIVNDFQKGDIAEGYSVSREKKESFPLTVTSAQKNPTAFYLCASSIRGREENNEQFFGPGTRLTVL.

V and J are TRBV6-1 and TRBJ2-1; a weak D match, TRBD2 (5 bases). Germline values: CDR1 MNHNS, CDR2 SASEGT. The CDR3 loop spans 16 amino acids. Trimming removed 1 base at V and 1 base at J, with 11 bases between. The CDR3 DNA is TGTGCCAGCAGTGAAGGAACTAGAGGGTCCTACAATGAGCAGTTCTTC. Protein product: CASSEGTRGSYNEQFF.

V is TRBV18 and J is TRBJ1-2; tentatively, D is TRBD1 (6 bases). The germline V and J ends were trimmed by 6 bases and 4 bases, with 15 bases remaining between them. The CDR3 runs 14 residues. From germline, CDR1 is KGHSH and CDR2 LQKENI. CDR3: CASSLKTGTYGYTF. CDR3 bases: TGTGCCAGCTCCCTTAAAACAGGGACCTATGGCTACACCTTC.

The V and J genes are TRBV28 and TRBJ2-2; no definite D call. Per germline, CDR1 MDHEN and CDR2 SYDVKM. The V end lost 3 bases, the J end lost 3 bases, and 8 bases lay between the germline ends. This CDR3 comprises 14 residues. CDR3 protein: CASSFSGYTGELFF. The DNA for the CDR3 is TGTGCCAGCAGTTTCTCGGGCTACACCGGGGAGCTGTTTTTT.

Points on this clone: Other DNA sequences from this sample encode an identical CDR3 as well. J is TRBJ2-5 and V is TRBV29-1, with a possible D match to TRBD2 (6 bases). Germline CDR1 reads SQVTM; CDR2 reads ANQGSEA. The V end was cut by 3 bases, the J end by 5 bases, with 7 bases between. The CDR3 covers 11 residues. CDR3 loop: CSVDGGETQYF. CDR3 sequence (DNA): TGCAGCGTTGATGGGGGGGAGACCCAGTACTTC.

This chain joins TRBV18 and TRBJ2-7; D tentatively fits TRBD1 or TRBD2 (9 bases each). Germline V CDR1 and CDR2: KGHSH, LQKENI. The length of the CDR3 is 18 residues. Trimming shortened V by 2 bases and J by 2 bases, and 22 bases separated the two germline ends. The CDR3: CASSPGLAGQGRPYEQYF. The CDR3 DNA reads TGTGCCAGCTCACCAGGTCTAGCGGGACAGGGCCGCCCCTACGAGCAGTACTTC.

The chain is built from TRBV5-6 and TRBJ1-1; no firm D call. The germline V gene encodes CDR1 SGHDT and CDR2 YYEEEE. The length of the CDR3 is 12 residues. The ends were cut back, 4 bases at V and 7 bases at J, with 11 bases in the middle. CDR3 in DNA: TGTGCCAGCAGCCATGGACGTTTTGAAGCTTTCTTT. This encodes CASSHGRFEAFF. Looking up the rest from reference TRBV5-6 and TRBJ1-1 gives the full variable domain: DAGVTQSPTHLIKTRGQQVTLRCSPKSGHDTVSWYQQALGQGPQFIFQYYEEEERQRGNFPDRFSGHQFPNYSSELNVNALLLGDSALYLCASSHGRFEAFFGQGTRLTVV.

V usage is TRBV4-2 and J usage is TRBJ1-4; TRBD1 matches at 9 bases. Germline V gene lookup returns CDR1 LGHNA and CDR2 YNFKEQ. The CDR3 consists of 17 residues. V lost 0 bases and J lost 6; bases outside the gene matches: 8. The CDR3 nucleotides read TGTGCCAGCAGCCAAGAGCGGTCTGGGACAGGGTATGAAAAACTGTTTTTT. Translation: CASSQERSGTGYEKLFF.

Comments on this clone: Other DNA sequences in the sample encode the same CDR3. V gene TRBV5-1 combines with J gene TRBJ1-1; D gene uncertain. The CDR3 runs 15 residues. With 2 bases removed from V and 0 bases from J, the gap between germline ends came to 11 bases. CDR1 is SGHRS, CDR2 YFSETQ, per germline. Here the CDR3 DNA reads TGCGCCAGCAGCTTAGCGGGGATTTTGAACACTGAAGCTTTCTTT. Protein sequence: CASSLAGILNTEAFF.

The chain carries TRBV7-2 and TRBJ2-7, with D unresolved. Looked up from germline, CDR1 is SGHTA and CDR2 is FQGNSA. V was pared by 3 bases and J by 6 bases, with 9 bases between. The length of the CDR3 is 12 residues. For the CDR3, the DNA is TGTGCCAGCAGCTTTTTCTCACGCGAGCAGTACTTC. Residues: CASSFFSREQYF.

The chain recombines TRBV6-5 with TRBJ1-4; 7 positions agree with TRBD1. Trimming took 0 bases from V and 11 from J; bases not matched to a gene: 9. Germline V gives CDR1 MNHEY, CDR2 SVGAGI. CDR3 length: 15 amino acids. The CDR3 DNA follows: TGTGCCAGCAGTTACTCGGGACAGCTAATGGGGAAACTGTTTTTT. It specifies CASSYSGQLMGKLFF.

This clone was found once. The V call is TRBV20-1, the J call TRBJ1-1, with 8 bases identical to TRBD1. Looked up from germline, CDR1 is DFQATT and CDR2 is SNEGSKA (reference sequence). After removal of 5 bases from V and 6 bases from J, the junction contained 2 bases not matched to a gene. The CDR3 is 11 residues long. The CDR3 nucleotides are TGCAGTGCTTGGGACAGGCCTGAAGCTTTCTTT. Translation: CSAWDRPEAFF.

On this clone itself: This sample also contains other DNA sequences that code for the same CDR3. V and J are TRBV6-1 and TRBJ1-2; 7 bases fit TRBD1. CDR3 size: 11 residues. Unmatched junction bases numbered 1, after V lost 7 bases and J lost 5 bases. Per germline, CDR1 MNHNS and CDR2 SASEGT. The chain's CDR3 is CASNRGYGYTF. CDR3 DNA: TGTGCCAGCAACAGGGGTTATGGCTACACCTTC.

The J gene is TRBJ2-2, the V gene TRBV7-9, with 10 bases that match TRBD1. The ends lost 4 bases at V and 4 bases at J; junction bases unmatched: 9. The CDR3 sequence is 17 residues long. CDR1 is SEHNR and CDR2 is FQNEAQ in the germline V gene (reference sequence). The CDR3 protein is CASSSGDRGRATGELFF. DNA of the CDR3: TGTGCCAGCAGCTCAGGAGACAGGGGGCGCGCCACCGGGGAGCTGTTTTTT. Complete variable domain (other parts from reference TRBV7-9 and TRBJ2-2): DTGVSQNPRHKITKRGQNVTFRCDPISEHNRLYWYRQTLGQGPEFLTYFQNEAQLEKSRLLSDRFSAERPKGSFSTLEIQRTEQGDSAMYLCASSSGDRGRATGELFFGEGSRLTVL.

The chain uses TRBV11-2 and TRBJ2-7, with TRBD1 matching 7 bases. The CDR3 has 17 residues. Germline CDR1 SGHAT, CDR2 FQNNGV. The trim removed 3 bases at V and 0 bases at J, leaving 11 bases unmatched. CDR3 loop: CASSFAPGQLSSYEQYF. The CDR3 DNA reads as TGTGCCAGCAGCTTTGCTCCGGGACAGCTGAGCTCCTACGAGCAGTACTTC.

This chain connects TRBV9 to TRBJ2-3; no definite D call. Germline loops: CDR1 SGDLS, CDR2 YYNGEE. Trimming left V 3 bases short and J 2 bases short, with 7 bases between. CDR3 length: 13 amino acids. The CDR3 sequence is CASSAETTDTQYF. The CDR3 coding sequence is TGTGCCAGCAGCGCCGAGACCACAGATACGCAGTATTTT.

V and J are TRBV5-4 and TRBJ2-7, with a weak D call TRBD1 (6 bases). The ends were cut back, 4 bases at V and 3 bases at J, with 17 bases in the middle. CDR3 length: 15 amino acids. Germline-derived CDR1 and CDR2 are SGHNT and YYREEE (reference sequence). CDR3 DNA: TGTGCCAGCAGCCAGTTACAGGGAATCGGCTACGAGCAGTACTTC. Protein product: CASSQLQGIGYEQYF.

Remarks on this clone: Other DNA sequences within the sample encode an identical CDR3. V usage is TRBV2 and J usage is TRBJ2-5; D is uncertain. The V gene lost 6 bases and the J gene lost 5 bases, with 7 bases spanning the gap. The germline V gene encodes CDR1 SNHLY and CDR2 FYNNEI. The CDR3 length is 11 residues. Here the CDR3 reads CASSREETQYF. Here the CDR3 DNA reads TGTGCCAGCAGCAGAGAGGAGACCCAGTACTTC.

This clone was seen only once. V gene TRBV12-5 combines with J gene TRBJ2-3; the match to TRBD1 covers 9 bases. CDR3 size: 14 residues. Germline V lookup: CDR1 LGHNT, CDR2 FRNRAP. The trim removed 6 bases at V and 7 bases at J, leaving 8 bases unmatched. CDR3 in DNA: TGTGCTAGTGGCCCGGGGACAGGGCATCATACGCAGTATTTT. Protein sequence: CASGPGTGHHTQYF. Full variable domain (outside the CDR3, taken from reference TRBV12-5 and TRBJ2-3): DARVTQTPRHKVTEMGQEVTMRCQPILGHNTVFWYRQTMMQGLELLAYFRNRAPLDDSGMPKDRFSAEMPDATLATLKIQPSEPRDSAVYFCASGPGTGHHTQYFGPGTRLTVL.